Below, one TCR beta chain is given with its context. Its antigen is as yet unknown. The sample belongs to a study of T-cell reconstitution after alpha-beta-depleted transplantation in children. Study outcomes and limitations: About two months after transplant, alpha-beta T cells reportedly came from several hundred expanded graft clones. At one year after transplant, newly produced T cells mostly accounted for T-cell counts and diversity. Several patients had high TCRbeta diversity at day 60; it came from surviving recipient T cells and thymic progenitors.

The CDR3 sequence is 18 residues long. Per the germline V gene, CDR1 is KGHDR and CDR2 is SFDVKD. V dropped 3 bases and J dropped 2; count of bases not matched to a gene: 8. Preparation of the TCRbeta library involved a method that used unique molecular identifiers. One entry per CDR3 protein, called by TCRdb with MiXCR from the PCR reads. The profile covers roughly 220,000 distinct CDR3 sequences, with approximately 8% appearing a single time and 35% taken by the ten largest. This clonotype originated in a male patient between 2 and 10 years old who had a stem cell transplant for acute myeloid leukemia, so the T cells may come from the graft donor. The chain carries TRBV24-1 and TRBJ2-2; 10 bases are shared with TRBD1. The source was PBMCs, mostly from graft donor cells, collected 360 days after TCRalphabeta/CD19-depleted stem cell transplant. In nucleotides, the CDR3 is TGTGCCACCAGTGATCTCGGGACAGGGGTCCCCAACACCGGGGAGCTGTTTTTT. Translated, it gives CATSDLGTGVPNTGELFF.